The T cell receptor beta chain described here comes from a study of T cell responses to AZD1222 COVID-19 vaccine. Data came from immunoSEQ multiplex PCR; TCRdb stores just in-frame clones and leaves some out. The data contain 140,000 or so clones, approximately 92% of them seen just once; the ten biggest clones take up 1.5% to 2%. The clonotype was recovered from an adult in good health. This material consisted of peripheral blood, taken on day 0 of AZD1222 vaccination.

The CDR3 spells CASSPRDRAAWYGYTF. Here the CDR3 DNA reads TGTGCCAGCAGCCCCCGTGATAGGGCCGCTTGGTATGGCTACACCTTC. This rearrangement joins TRBV16 to TRBJ1-2, with no clear D. The length of the CDR3 is 16 residues. Germline CDR1 is KGHSY and CDR2 is FQNENV. The V end lost 4 bases, the J end lost 5 bases, and 20 bases lay between the germline ends.